This T cell receptor (beta chain) is drawn from a study of cytomegalovirus exposure and HLA in healthy donors. Notes on the study in general: Listed as cytomegalovirus-associated were roughly 180 TCR beta chains. Most TCR sequences proved rare, with some public TCRs found in many donors. Within the 120 or so validation repertoires, first-cohort TCR clusters tended to co-occur, according to a later analysis. High sensitivity and specificity were reportedly achieved when the classifier diagnosed cytomegalovirus status.

About this clone: Its antigen is currently unknown.

Here immunoSEQ multiplex PCR was the method, and the copy in TCRdb shows in-frame clones only, minus some. The repertoire holds 45,000 to 65,000 clones, with around 93% as singletons. This TCR was recovered from a woman in her late teens or twenties in good health and CMV-seropositive. Source material: PBMCs.

CDR3 sequence reads: CSVEDRRQGSYEQYF. CDR3 sequence (DNA): TGCAGCGTTGAAGATCGGAGACAGGGGTCCTACGAGCAGTACTTC. The chain is built from TRBV29-1 and TRBJ2-7, with 8 bases aligning to TRBD1. The length of the CDR3 is 15 residues. From germline, CDR1 is SQVTM and CDR2 ANQGSEA. Trimming cost V 0 bases and J 1 base; bases outside gene matches: 5.